This T cell receptor (beta chain) was identified during a study of T cells after yellow fever vaccination. Only a few counts were recorded for this clonotype. TCRdb ran MiXCR on the 5' RACE reads and lists one entry per CDR3 protein. The data hold about 320,000 distinct CDR3 sequences, with over 8.5% observed a single time. Sequencing used CD4+ T cells sorted from PBMCs, obtained 45 days after the yellow fever booster vaccination. This TCR was sampled from a man aged 18-30 years who received the YFV17D yellow fever vaccine.

CDR3 coding DNA: TGCAGTGCTATCAACCGACAGGGCTATAGCAATCAGCCCCAGCATTTT. As protein: CSAINRQGYSNQPQHF. The rearrangement joins TRBV20-1 to TRBJ1-5; 7 bases match TRBD1. CDR3 length equals 16 residues. The V segment lost 4 bases and the J segment 0 bases; nucleotides outside the gene matches: 9. The germline CDR1 and CDR2 sequences are DFQATT and SNEGSKA (reference sequence).